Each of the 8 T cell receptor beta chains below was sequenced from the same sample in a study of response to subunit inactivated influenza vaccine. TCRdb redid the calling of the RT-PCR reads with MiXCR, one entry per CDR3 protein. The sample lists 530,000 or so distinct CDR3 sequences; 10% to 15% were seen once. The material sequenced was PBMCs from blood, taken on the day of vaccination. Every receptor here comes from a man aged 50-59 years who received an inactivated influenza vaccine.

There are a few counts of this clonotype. CDR3 sequence: CASSTPIPGTKNTGELFF. The CDR3 DNA sequence: TGTGCCAGCAGCACTCCTATACCCGGGACAAAGAACACCGGGGAGCTGTTTTTT. V and J are TRBV7-8 and TRBJ2-2; a possible D gene is TRBD1 (6 bases). The CDR3 has 18 amino acids. V shed 5 bases and J shed 1 base, with 20 bases lying between them. From germline, CDR1 is SGHVS and CDR2 FQNEAQ.

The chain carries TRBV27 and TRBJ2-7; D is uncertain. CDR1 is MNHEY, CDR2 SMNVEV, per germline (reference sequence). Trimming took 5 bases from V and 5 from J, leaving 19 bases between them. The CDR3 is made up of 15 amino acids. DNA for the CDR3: TGTGCCAGCAGTCCCGACCAACTGAACCGCCACGAGCAGTACTTC. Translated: CASSPDQLNRHEQYF.

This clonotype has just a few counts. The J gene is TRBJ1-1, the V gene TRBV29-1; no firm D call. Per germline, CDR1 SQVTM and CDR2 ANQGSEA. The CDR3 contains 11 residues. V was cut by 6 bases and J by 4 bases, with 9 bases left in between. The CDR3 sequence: CSVRGSTEAFF. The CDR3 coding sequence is TGCAGCGTCCGGGGATCCACTGAAGCTTTCTTT.

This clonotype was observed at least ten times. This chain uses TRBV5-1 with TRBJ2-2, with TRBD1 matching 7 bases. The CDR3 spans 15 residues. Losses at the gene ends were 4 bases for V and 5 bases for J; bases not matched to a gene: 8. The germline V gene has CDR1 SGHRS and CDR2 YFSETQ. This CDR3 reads CASSQRQGSTGELFF. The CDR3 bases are TGCGCCAGCAGCCAGAGACAGGGTTCGACCGGGGAGCTGTTTTTT. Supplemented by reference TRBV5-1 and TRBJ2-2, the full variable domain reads KAGVTQTPRYLIKTRGQQVTLSCSPISGHRSVSWYQQTPGQGLQFLFEYFSETQRNKGNFPGRFSGRQFSNSRSEMNVSTLELGDSALYLCASSQRQGSTGELFFGEGSRLTVL.

The CDR3 sequence is CASSLAGQGVIEQYF. The DNA of the CDR3 is TGCGCCAGCAGCTTGGCGGGACAGGGGGTGATCGAGCAGTACTTC. The chain couples TRBV5-1 to TRBJ2-7, with 11 bases fitting TRBD1. The CDR3 length is 15 residues. Germline CDR1 is SGHRS and CDR2 is YFSETQ. V was clipped by 0 bases and J by 6 bases; unmatched bases: 5.

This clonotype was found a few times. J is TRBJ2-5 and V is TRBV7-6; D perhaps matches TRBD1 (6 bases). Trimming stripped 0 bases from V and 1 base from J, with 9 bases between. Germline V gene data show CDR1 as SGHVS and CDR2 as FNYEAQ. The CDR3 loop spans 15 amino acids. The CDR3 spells CASSLAKGGQETQYF. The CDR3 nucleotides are TGTGCCAGCAGCTTAGCGAAAGGGGGCCAAGAGACCCAGTACTTC.

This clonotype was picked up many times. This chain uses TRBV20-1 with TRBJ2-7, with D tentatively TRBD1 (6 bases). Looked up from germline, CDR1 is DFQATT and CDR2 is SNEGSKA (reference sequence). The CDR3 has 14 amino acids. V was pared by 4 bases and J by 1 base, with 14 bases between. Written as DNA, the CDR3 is TGCAGTGCTATTCCTTTTGGACAGTCCTACGAGCAGTACTTC. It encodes CSAIPFGQSYEQYF.

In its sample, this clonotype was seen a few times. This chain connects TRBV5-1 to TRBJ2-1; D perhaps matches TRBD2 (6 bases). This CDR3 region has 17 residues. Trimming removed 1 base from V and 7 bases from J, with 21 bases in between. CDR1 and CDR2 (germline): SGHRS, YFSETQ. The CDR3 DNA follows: TGCGCCAGCAGCTTGAGGGAGGCCGGATCTCGGGGGAATGAGCAGTTCTTC. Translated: CASSLREAGSRGNEQFF.